The clone carrying this T cell receptor beta chain was counted between two and nine times. Germline lookup yields CDR1 SGHRS and CDR2 YFSETQ. Germline trimming cut 4 bases from V and 7 bases from J; bases unmatched to any gene: 11. This CDR3 contains 16 residues. In TCRdb, the RT-PCR reads were re-called with MiXCR into one record per CDR3 protein. Here the sample spans about 680,000 distinct CDR3 sequences, about 14% being singletons. The sequenced sample was memory CD4+ T cells from blood. This rearrangement joins TRBV5-1 to TRBJ2-2; 9 nucleotides agree with TRBD2. This receptor was identified in a female donor in good health, serving as a healthy control. CDR3 coding DNA: TGCGCCAGCAGCCCCATAGCGGGAGTGGTAAACGGGGAGCTGTTTTTT. Translation gives CASSPIAGVVNGELFF.